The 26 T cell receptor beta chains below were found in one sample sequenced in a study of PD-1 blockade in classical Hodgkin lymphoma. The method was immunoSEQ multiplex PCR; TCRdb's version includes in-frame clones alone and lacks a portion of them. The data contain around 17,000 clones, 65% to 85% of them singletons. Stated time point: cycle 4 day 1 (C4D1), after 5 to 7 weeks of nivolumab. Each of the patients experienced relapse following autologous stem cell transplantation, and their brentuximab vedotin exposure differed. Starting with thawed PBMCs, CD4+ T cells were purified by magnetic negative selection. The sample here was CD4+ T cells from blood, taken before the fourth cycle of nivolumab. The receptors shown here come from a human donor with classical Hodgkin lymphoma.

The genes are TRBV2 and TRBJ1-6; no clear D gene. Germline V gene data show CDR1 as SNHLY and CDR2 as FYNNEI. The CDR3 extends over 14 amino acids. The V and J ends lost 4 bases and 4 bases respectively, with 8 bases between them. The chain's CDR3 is CASSGAAYNSPLHF. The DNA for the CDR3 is TGTGCCAGCAGTGGGGCTGCGTATAATTCACCCCTCCACTTT.

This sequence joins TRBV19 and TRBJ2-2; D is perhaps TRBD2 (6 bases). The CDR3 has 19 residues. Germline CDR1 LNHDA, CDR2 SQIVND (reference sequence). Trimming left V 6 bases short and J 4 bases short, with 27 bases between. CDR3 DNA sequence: TGTGCCAGTAGCAGACCTATCGTACGGGGGTCGGTGGTCACCGGGGAGCTGTTTTTT. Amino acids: CASSRPIVRGSVVTGELFF.

Written as DNA, the CDR3 is TGTGCCAGCAGTTACTCTCGGAAGGCGACTAATGAAAAACTGTTTTTT. This codes for CASSYSRKATNEKLFF. The chain has TRBV6-6 and TRBJ1-4; D gene ambiguous. From germline, CDR1 is MNHNY and CDR2 SVGAGI (reference sequence). The V end lost 0 bases, the J end lost 2 bases, and 10 bases lay between the germline ends. The CDR3 length is 16 residues.

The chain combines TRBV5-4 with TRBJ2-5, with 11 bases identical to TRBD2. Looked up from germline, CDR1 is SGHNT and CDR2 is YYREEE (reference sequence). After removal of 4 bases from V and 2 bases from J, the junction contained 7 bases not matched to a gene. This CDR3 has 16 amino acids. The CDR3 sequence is CASSEASGRRQETQYF. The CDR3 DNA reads TGTGCCAGCAGCGAAGCTAGCGGGAGGCGGCAAGAGACCCAGTACTTC.

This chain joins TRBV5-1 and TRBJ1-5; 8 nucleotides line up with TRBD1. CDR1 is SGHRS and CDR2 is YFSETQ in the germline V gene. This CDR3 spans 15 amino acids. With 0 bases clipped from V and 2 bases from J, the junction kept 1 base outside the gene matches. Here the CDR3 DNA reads TGCGCCAGCAGCTTGGCGGGACAGGGCAATCAGCCCCAGCATTTT. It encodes CASSLAGQGNQPQHF.

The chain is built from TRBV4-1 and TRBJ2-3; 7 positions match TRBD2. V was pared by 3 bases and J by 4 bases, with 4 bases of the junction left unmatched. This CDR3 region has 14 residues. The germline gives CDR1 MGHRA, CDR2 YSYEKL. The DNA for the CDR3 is TGCGCCAGCAGCCAGCGGGAGACCCCAGATACGCAGTATTTT. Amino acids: CASSQRETPDTQYF.

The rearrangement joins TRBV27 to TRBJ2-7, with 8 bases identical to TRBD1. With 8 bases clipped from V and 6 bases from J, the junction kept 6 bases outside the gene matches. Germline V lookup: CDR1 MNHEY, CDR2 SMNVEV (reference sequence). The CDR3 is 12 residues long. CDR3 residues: CASRTGPGEQYF. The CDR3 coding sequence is TGTGCCAGCCGGACAGGGCCCGGCGAGCAGTACTTC.

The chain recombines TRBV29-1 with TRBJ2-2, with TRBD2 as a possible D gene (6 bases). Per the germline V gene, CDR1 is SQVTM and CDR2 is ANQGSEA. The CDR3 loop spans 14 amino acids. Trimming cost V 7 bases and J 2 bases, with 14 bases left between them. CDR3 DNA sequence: TGCAGCGCTGCCGAAGCGGGTAACACCGGGGAGCTGTTTTTT. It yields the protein CSAAEAGNTGELFF.

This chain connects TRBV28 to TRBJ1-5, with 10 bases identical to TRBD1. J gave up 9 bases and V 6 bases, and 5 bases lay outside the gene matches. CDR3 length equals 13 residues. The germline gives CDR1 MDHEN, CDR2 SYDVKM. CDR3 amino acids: CASRGTGDLPQHF. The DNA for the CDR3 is TGTGCCAGCAGAGGGACAGGGGATCTGCCCCAGCATTTT.

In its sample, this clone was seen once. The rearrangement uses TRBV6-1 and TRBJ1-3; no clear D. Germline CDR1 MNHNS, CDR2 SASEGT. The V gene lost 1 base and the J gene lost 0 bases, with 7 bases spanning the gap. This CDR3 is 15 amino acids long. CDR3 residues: CASSEGGISGNTIYF. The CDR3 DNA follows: TGTGCCAGCAGTGAAGGTGGCATCTCTGGAAACACCATATATTTT.

CDR3 sequence (DNA): TGTGCCAGCTCACAGGGGACAGGGAAAGACTATGGCTACACCTTC. Protein sequence: CASSQGTGKDYGYTF. The gene calls are TRBV18 and TRBJ1-2, with 9 bases lining up with TRBD1. This CDR3 contains 15 residues. V dropped 4 bases and J dropped 3; count of bases not matched to a gene: 6. CDR1 KGHSH and CDR2 LQKENI come from the germline V gene.

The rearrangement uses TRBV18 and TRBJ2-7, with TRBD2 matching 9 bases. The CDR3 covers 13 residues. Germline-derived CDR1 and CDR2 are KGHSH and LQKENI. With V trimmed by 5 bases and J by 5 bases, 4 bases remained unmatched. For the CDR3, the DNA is TGTGCCAGCTCATCGACTAGCGGAAACGAGCAGTACTTC. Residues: CASSSTSGNEQYF.

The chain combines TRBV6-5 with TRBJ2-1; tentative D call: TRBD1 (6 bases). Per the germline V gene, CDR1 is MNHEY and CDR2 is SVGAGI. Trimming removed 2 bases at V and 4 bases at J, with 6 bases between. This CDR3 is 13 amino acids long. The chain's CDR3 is CASSYDRYNEQFF. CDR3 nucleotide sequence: TGTGCCAGCAGTTACGACAGGTACAATGAGCAGTTCTTC.

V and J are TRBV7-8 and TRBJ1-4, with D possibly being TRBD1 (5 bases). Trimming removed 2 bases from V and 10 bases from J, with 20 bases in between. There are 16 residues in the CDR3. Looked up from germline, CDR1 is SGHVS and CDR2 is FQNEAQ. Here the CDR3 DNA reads TGTGCCAGCAGCTTATTCGGACCCCAGGGAGGAGGAAAACTGTTTTTT. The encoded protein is CASSLFGPQGGGKLFF. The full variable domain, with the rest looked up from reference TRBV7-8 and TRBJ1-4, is GAGVSQSPRYKVAKRGQDVALRCDPISGHVSLFWYQQALGQGPEFLTYFQNEAQLDKSGLPSDRFFAERPEGSVSTLKIQRTQQEDSAVYLCASSLFGPQGGGKLFFGSGTQLSVL.

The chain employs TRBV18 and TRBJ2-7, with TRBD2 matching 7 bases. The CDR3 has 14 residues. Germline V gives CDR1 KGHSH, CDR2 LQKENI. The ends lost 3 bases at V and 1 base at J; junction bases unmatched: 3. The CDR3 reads CASSPAAGSYEQYF. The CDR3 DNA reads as TGTGCCAGCTCACCTGCAGCGGGATCCTACGAGCAGTACTTC.

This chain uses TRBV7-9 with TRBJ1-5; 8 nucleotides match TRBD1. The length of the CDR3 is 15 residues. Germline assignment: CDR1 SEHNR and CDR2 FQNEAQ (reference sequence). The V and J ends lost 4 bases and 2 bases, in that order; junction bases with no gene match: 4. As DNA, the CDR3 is TGTGCCAGCAGCTCCTCGGGACAGGGCAATCAGCCCCAGCATTTT. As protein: CASSSSGQGNQPQHF.

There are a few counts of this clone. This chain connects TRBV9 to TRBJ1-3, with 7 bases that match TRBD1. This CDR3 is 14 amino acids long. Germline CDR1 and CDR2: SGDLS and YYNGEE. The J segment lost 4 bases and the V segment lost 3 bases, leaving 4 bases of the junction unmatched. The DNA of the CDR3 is TGTGCCAGCAGCGACACAGGGGTCGGAAACACCATATATTTT. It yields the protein CASSDTGVGNTIYF.

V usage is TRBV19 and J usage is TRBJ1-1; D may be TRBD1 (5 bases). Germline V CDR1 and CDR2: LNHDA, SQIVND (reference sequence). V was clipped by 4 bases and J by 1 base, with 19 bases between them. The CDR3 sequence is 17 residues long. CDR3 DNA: TGTGCCAGTAGTACCCCCGGGACTGGGACGGAGAACACTGAAGCTTTCTTT. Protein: CASSTPGTGTENTEAFF. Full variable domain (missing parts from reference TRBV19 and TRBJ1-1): DGGITQSPKYLFRKEGQNVTLSCEQNLNHDAMYWYRQDPGQGLRLIYYSQIVNDFQKGDIAEGYSVSREKKESFPLTVTSAQKNPTAFYLCASSTPGTGTENTEAFFGQGTRLTVV.

CDR3 protein: CASSLSYGGNEQFF. In nucleotides, the CDR3 is TGTGCCAGCAGCTTATCCTACGGCGGCAATGAGCAGTTCTTC. V usage is TRBV7-7 and J usage is TRBJ2-1; D uncertain. Germline CDR1 reads SSHAT; CDR2 reads FNYEAQ (reference sequence). This CDR3 has 14 residues. V lost 2 bases, J lost 6 bases, and 11 bases lay in between.

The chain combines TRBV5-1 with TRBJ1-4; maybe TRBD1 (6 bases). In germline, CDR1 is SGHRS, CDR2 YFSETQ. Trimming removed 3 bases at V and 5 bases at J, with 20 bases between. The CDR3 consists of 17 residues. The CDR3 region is CASSSRTTQGLNEKLFF. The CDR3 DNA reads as TGCGCCAGCAGCTCTAGGACCACACAGGGTTTAAATGAAAAACTGTTTTTT.

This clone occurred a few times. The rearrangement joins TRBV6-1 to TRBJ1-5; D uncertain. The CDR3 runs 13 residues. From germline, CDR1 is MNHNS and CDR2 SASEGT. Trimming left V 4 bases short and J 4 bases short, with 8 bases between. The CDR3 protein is CASSAGINQPQHF. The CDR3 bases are TGTGCCAGCAGTGCCGGTATTAATCAGCCCCAGCATTTT.

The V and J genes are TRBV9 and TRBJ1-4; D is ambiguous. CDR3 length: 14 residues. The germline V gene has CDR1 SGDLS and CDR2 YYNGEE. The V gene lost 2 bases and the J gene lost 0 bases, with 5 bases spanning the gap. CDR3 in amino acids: CASSVDTTNEKLFF. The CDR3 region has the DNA TGTGCCAGCAGCGTGGATACAACTAATGAAAAACTGTTTTTT.

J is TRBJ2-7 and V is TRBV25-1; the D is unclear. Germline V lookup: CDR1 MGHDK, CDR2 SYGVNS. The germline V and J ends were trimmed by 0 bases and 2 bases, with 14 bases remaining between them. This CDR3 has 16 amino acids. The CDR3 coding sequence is TGTGCCAGCAGTGAATATAAGGTCAGCTCTCCCTACGAGCAGTACTTC. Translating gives CASSEYKVSSPYEQYF.

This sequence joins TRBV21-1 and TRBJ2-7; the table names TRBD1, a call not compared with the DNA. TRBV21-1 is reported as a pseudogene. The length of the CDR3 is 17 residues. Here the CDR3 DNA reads TGTGCCAGCAGCCGGGAACCTAGGACAGGGATTCCCTACGAGCAGTACTTC. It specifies CASSREPRTGIPYEQYF.

CDR3 region: CAWSVAGGTDTQYF. DNA of the CDR3: TGTGCCTGGAGTGTAGCGGGAGGGACAGATACGCAGTATTTT. The chain links TRBV30 to TRBJ2-3; 10 bases agree with TRBD2. The CDR3 runs 14 residues. V dropped 0 bases and J dropped 3; count of bases not matched to a gene: 0. CDR1 and CDR2 (germline): GTSNPN, SVGIG (reference sequence).

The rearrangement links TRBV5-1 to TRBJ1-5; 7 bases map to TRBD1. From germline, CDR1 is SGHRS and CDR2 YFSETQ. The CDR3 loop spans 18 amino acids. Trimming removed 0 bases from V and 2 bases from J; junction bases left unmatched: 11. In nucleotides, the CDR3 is TGCGCCAGCAGCTTGGAGGACAGGCCGATATATGGCAATCAGCCCCAGCATTTT. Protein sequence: CASSLEDRPIYGNQPQHF.